The count of the clone carrying this T cell receptor beta chain is one. What it recognizes is unknown. Germline V lookup: CDR1 MGHRA, CDR2 YSYEKL. CDR3 length: 14 residues. The authors' processing: Filtering of immunoSEQ junctional sequences could not match full-length read filtering. TCRdb's table, derived via immunoSEQ multiplex PCR, lists solely in-frame clones and lacks some. Clone size and the V and J calls come from that table; the DNA yielded D and trimming. The sample consists of 550,000 to 800,000 clones, less than 95% of them appearing once. This record belongs to a study of shared clonotypes between healthy human individuals. Study conclusions and caveats: Shared clonotypes across all four donors exceeded non-shared ones in generation probability.

This chain connects TRBV4-1 to TRBJ2-5; 9 nucleotides align to TRBD1. The DNA end is more similar to TRBJ2-7, so the J call may be wrong. The sequence was obtained from a young man in good health. Some clones in this sample may be carry-over from other donors' samples. The specimen was memory CD8+ T cells from PBMCs. As for subset: CD45RO+ cells pooled with CCR7-negative TemRA cells. This CDR3 is CASSIRDRVNEQYF. The CDR3 nucleotides read TGCGCCAGCAGCATCCGGGACAGGGTTAACGAGCAGTACTTC.